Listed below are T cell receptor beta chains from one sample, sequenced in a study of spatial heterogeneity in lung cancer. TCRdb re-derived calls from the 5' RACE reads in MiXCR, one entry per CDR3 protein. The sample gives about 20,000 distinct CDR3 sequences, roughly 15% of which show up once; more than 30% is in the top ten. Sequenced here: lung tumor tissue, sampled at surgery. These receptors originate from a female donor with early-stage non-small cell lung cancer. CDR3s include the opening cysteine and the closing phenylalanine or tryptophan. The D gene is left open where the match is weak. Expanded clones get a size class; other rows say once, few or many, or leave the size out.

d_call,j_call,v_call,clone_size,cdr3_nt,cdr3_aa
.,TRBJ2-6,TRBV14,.,TGTGCCAGCAGCCCGAGTCGCGGGGCCAACGTCCTGACTTTC,CASSPSRGANVLTF
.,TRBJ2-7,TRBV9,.,TGTGCCAGCAGCGAGGGGCTCTACTCCTACGAGCAGTACTTC,CASSEGLYSYEQYF
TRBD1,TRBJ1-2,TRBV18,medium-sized,TGTGCCAGCTCACCAGCCAGGGGGCAGGTGGGCTACACCTTC,CASSPARGQVGYTF
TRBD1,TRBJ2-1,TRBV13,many,TGTGCCAGCAGCCGCGGACAGGGCGAATACAATGAGCAGTTCTTC,CASSRGQGEYNEQFF
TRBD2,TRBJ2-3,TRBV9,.,TGTGCCAGCAGCGTCGGACCGCGGGAGGGCCAATATACGCAGTATTTT,CASSVGPREGQYTQYF
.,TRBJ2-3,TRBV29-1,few,TGCAGCGCCGCTGGTACAGATACGCAGTATTTT,CSAAGTDTQYF
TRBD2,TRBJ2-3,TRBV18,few,TGTGCCAGCTCACCACAGGGACTAGCGGATACGCAGTATTTT,CASSPQGLADTQYF
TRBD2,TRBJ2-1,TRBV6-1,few,TGTGCCAGCAGTGAAGCAGCGGGAGTCTTATACAATGAGCAGTTCTTC,CASSEAAGVLYNEQFF
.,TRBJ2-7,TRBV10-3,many,TGTGCCATCAGTGCGGGGGACAACTACGAGCAGTACTTC,CAISAGDNYEQYF
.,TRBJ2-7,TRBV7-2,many,TGTGCCAGCAGCTTGACGCCATGGGGGCGCAAGGGATCCGAGCAGTACTTC,CASSLTPWGRKGSEQYF
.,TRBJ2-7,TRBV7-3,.,TGTGCCAGCAGCTTAACTTTTGGGTCCTACGAGCAGTACTTC,CASSLTFGSYEQYF
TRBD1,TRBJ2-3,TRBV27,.,TGTGCCAGCAGTTTTACAGGGGGAACAGATACGCAGTATTTT,CASSFTGGTDTQYF
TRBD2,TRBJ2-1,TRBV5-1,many,TGCGCCAGCAGCTTGTCGCTAGCGGAATACAATGAGCAGTTCTTC,CASSLSLAEYNEQFF
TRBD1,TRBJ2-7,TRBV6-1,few,TGTGCCAGCAGTGAAGCCGGCACAGGGGAGTACTTC,CASSEAGTGEYF
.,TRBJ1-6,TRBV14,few,TGTGCCAGCAGCCAAGAACCGGGGGCAGCCAATTCACCCCTCCACTTT,CASSQEPGAANSPLHF
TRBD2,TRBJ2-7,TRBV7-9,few,TGTGCCAGCAGCTTAGCTAGCGGGAGTGCGGAGCAGTACTTC,CASSLASGSAEQYF
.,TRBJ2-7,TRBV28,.,TGTGCCAGCATCTCGGGATTCTCACGCGAGCAGTACTTC,CASISGFSREQYF
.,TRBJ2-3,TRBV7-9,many,TGTGCCAGCAGCTTATCACTAGCAGACACAGATACGCAGTATTTT,CASSLSLADTDTQYF
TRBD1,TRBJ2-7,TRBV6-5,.,TGTGCCAGCAGCGAACCAGGACAGGGGAAATACGAGCAGTACTTC,CASSEPGQGKYEQYF
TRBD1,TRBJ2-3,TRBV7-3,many,TGTGCCAGCAGCTTAAGTTCCGGGACAGGTACAGATACGCAGTATTTT,CASSLSSGTGTDTQYF
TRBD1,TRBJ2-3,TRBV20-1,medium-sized,TGCAGTGGCGAACATGGGACAGGGGGCTATACAGATACGCAGTATTTT,CSGEHGTGGYTDTQYF
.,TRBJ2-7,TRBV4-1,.,TGCGCCAGCAGCCACCGCCCGGATGGGGGGGCCGACGAGCAGTACTTC,CASSHRPDGGADEQYF
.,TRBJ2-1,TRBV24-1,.,TGTGCCACCAGTGGGGGGTTGGCATATGAGCAGTTCTTC,CATSGGLAYEQFF
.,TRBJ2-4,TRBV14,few,TGTGCCAGCAGCCGCACGGGGTCCTTCCAAAACATTCAGTACTTC,CASSRTGSFQNIQYF
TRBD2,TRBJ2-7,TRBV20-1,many,TGCAGTGCTTCCGGGGGGGGTTACGAGCAGTACTTC,CSASGGGYEQYF
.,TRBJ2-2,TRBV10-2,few,TGCGCCAGCAGTGAGGTTCTTACTACCGGGGAGCTGTTTTTT,CASSEVLTTGELFF
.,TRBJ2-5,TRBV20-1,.,TGCAGTGCTAGGGGTCGGGAGACCCAGTACTTC,CSARGRETQYF
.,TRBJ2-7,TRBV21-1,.,TGTGCCAGCAGCAAAGTAGAGCGGGAAACCTACGAGCAGTACTTC,CASSKVERETYEQYF
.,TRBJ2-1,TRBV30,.,TGTGCCTGGAGTCCCCCGGGACTGGGGAGCGGTGAGCAGTTCTTC,CAWSPPGLGSGEQFF
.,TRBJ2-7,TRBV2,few,TGTGCCAGCACCAGGGATCTCCTTGCCTACGAGCAGTACTTC,CASTRDLLAYEQYF
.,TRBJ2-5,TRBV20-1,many,TGCAGTGCTAGAATTACGGCCGGGAATCGGGAGACCCAGTACTTC,CSARITAGNRETQYF
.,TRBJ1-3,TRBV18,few,TGTGCCAGCTCACCGGCAGCTACTGGAAACACCATATATTTT,CASSPAATGNTIYF
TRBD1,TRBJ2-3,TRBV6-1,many,TGTGCCAGCAGTGCAAGGGACAGGGGGACAGATACGCAGTATTTT,CASSARDRGTDTQYF
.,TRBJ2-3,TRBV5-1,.,TGCGCCAGCAGCTTGCTAGCAGATACGCAGTATTTT,CASSLLADTQYF
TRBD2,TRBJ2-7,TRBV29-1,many,TGCAGCGTTGGAACGGGACTAGCCTCCTACGAGCAGTACTTC,CSVGTGLASYEQYF
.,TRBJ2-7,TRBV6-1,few,TGTGCCAGCAGTGAAGGGGCAGGGACAACCGCATACTTC,CASSEGAGTTAYF
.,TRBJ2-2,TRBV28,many,TGTGCCAGCAGACTTACTAACACCGGGGAGCTGTTTTTT,CASRLTNTGELFF
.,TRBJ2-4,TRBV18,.,TGTGCCAGCTCACCGGGAGCACCCAAAAACATTCAGTACTTC,CASSPGAPKNIQYF
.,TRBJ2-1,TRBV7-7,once,TGTGCTAGCAGCTTAGCTGACGGCAATGAGCAGTTCTTC,CASSLADGNEQFF
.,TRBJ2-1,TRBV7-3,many,TGTGCCAGCAGCAACGCACAGAACAATGAGCAGTTCTTC,CASSNAQNNEQFF
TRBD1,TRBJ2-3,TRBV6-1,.,TGTGCCAGCAGTCCCAAGGACAGGACTAGCACAGATACGCAGTATTTT,CASSPKDRTSTDTQYF
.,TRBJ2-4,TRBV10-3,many,TGTCACTCTGGGGCCAAAAACATTCAGTACTTC,CHSGAKNIQYF
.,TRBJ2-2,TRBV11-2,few,TGTGCCAGCAGCTTATTTCGTCTAGCTACCACCGGGGAGCTGTTTTTT,CASSLFRLATTGELFF
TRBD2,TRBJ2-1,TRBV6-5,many,TGTGCCAGCAGTTACCGGGAAGCGGGGAATGAGCAGTTCTTC,CASSYREAGNEQFF
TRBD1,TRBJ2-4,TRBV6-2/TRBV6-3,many,TGTGCCAGCAGCCCTGACAGGGGCAACATTCAGTACTTC,CASSPDRGNIQYF
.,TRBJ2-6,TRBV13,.,TGTGCCAGCAGCCCAATAGGGGACTCTGGGGCCAACGTCCTGACTTTC,CASSPIGDSGANVLTF
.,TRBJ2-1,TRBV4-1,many,TGCGCCAGCAGCCAAGAAGAGACACCCAATGAGCAGTTCTTC,CASSQEETPNEQFF
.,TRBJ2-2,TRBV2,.,TGTGCCAGCAGTGAAGTCGCGTTTAACACCGGGGAGCTGTTTTTT,CASSEVAFNTGELFF
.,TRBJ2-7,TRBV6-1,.,TGTGCCAGCACCCCCCTTACGCGTACCTACGAGCAGTACTTC,CASTPLTRTYEQYF
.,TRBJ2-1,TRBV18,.,TGTGCCAGCTCACCCCCCTTTGGCGAGCAGTTCTTC,CASSPPFGEQFF
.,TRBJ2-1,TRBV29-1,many,TGCAGCGTTGGAGACAGGTCTACCTACAATGAGCAGTTCTTC,CSVGDRSTYNEQFF
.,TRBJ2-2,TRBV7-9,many,TGTGCCAGCAGCTTAGCGCACAGCACCGGGGAGCTGTTTTTT,CASSLAHSTGELFF
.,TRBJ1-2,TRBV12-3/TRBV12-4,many,TGTGCCAGCACCTTTTGGGGAACTAACTATGGCTACACCTTC,CASTFWGTNYGYTF
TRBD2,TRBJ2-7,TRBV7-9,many,TGTGCCAGCAGCTTAGTAGGCGGGAGGAACTCCTACGAGCAGTACTTC,CASSLVGGRNSYEQYF
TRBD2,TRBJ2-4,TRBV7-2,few,TGTGCCAGCGCGAGCCGGCTAGCGGGGGCGCCAGCCAAAAACATTCAGTACTTC,CASASRLAGAPAKNIQYF
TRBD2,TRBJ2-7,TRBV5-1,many,TGCGCCAGCAGCTCGATTGGGGAGGGAAGGTACGAGCAGTACTTC,CASSSIGEGRYEQYF
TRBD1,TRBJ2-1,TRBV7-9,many,TGTGCCAGCAGCTTATTACAGGGGACCTACAATGAGCAGTTCTTC,CASSLLQGTYNEQFF
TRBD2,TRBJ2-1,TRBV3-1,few,TGTGCCAGCAGCCAACTAAGCGGGAGGGTTCAGTTCTTC,CASSQLSGRVQFF
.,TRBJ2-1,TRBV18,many,TGTGCCAGCTCGCAGGGGAATAGGGAGCAGTTCTTC,CASSQGNREQFF